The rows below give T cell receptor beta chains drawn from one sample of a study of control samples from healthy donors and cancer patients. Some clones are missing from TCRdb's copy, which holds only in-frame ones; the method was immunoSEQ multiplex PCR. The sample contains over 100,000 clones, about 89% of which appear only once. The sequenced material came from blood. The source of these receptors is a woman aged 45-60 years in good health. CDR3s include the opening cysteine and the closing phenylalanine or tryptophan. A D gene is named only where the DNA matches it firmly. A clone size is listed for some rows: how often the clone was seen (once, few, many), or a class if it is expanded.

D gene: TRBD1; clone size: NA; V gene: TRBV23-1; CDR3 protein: CASYSGTGGRGLTDTQYF
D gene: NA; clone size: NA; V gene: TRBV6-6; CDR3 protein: CASSTPDGGYGYTF
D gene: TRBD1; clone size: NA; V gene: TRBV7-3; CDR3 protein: CASSLQGAIVTGELFF
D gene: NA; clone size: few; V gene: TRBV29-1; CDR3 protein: CSVGSQPNTGELFF
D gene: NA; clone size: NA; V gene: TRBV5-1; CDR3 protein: CASRYLGGEYNEQFF
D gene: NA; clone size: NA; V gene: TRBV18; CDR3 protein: CASSPLGTSTDTQYF
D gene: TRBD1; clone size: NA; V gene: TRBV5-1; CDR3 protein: CASSRQGSEAFF
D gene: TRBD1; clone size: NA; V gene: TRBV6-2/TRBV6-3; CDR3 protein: CASSYDPRDRGTHEQYF
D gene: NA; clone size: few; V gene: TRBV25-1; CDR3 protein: CASSEAVVPLHF
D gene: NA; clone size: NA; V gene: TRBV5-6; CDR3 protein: CASSLTFGNTEAFF
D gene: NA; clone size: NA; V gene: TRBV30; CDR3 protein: CAWSGQGRAGSYTF
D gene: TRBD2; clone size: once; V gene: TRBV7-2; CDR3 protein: CASSFQPGLVYEQFF